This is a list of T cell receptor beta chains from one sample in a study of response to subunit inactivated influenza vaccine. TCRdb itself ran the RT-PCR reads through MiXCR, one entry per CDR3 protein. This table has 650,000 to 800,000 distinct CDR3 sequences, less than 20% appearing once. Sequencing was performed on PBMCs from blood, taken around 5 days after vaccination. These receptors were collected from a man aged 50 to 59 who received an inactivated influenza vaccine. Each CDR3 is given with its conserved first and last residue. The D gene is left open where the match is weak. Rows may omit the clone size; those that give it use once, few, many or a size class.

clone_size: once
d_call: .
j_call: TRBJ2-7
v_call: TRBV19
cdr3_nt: TGTGCCAGTAGTATATACGGGGCTATGAACTACGAGCAGTACTTC
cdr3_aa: CASSIYGAMNYEQYF

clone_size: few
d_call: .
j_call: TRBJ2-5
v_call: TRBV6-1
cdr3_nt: TGTGCCAGCAGCCGGGTACACCAAGAGACCCAGTACTTC
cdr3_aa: CASSRVHQETQYF

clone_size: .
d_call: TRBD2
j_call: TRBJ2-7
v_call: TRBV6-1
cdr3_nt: TGTGCCAGCAGTACGGCTAGCGGGTACGAGCAGTACTTC
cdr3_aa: CASSTASGYEQYF

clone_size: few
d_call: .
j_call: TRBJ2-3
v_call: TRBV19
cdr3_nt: TGTGCCAGTAGTCGGTCTAGCGGCACAGATACGCAGTATTTT
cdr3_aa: CASSRSSGTDTQYF

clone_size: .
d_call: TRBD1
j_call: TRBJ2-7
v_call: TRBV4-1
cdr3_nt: TGCGCCAGCAGCCATAAAGGGACAGGGGGCTACGAGCAGTACTTC
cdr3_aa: CASSHKGTGGYEQYF

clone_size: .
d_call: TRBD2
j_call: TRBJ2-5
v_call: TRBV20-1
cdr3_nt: TGCAGTGTTAAGTGGGAGGGCCTTGAGACCCAGTACTTC
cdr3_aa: CSVKWEGLETQYF

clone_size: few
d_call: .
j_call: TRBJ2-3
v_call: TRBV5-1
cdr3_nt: TGCGCCAGCAGCTTAACGGGTAACCGCGAGAATACGCAGTATTTT
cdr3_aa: CASSLTGNRENTQYF

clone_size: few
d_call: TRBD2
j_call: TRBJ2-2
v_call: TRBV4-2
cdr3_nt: TGTGCCAGCAGCCAAGCAGGAGCGGGAGTACCCGGGGAGCTGTTTTTT
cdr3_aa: CASSQAGAGVPGELFF

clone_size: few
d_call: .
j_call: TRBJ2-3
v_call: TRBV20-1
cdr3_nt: TGCAGTGCTAGGCAGGTTTGGCGGGGCCGCACAGATACGCAGTATTTT
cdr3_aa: CSARQVWRGRTDTQYF

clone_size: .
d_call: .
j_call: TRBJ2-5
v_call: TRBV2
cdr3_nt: TGTGCCAGCAGTGAAGTTCGGTCCTCTGGTGGGACCCAGTACTTC
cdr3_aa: CASSEVRSSGGTQYF

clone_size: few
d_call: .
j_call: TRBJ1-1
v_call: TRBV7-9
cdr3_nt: TGTGCCAGCAGCGTCAGATATATGAACACTGAAGCTTTCTTT
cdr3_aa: CASSVRYMNTEAFF

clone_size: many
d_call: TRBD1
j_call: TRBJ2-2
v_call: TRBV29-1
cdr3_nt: TGCAGCGTTTACAGGGGGCGCACCGGGGAGCTGTTTTTT
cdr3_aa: CSVYRGRTGELFF

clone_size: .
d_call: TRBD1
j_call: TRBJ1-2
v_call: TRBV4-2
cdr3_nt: TGTGCCAGCAGCCAGCTACGGGGACAGGGGGCCGATGGCTACACCTTC
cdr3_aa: CASSQLRGQGADGYTF

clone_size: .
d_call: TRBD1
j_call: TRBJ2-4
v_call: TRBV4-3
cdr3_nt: TGCGCCAGCAGCCAAGAGTGGGACAGGGTAGCCAAAAACATTCAGTACTTC
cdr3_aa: CASSQEWDRVAKNIQYF

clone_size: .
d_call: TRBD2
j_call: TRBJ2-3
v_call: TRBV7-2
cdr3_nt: TGTGCCAGCAGCTTCGCAGGGCTAGCGGGATTTACAGATACGCAGTATTTT
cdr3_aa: CASSFAGLAGFTDTQYF

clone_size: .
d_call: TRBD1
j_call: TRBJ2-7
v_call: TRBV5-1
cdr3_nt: TGCGCCAGCAGCGGAAGGACAGGGGGCCCCTCCTACGAGCAGTACTTC
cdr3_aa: CASSGRTGGPSYEQYF

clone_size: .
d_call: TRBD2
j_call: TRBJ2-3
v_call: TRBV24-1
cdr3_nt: TGTGCCACCAGTGATTTCACCGGCGGGAGGGCCCGGAGCACAGATACGCAGTATTTT
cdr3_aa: CATSDFTGGRARSTDTQYF

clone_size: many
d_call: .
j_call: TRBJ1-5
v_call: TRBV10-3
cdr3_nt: TGTGCCATCAGACCCGACAGCTATAGCAATCAGCCCCAGCATTTT
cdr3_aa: CAIRPDSYSNQPQHF

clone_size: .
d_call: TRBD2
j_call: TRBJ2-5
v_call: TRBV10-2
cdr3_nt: TGCGCCAGCAGTGAGCCGGGACTAGCGGGGTCTCAAGAGACCCAGTACTTC
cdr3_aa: CASSEPGLAGSQETQYF

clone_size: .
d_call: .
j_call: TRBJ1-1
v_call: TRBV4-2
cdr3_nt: TGTGCCAGCAGCCACGATCGAACTGGTAACACTGAAGCTTTCTTT
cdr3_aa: CASSHDRTGNTEAFF

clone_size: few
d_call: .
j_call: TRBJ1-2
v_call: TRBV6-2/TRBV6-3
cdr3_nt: TGTGCCAGCAGTTACGGGGTAGCCTTTTGGGGCTACACCTTC
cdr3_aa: CASSYGVAFWGYTF

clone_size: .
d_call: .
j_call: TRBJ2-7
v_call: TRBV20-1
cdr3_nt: TGCAGTTTAGCAGGGGCTCAGCGGAGACCTACTACCAACGAGCAGTACTTC
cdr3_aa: CSLAGAQRRPTTNEQYF

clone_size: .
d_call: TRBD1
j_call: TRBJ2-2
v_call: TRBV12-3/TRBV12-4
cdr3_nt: TGTGCCAGCAGTCCCGGGACAGGGTACACCGGGGAGCAGTTTTTT
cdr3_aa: CASSPGTGYTGEQFF

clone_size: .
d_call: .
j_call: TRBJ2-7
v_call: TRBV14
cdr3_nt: TGTGCCAGCAGCCAACCCCGACATTCCTACGAGCAGTACTTC
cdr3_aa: CASSQPRHSYEQYF

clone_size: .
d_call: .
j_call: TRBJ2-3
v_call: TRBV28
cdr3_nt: TGTGCCAGCGTGGATGCCTCAGATACGCAGTATTTT
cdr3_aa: CASVDASDTQYF

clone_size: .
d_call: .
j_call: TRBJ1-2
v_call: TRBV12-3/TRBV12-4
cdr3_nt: TGTGCCAGCAGTTTAGCGACAGTGGGTCACACTAACTATGGCTACACCTTC
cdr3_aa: CASSLATVGHTNYGYTF

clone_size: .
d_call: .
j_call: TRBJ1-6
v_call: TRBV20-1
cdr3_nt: TGCAGTCCCTCCGAAGTATTTGCGAGCTCCTATAATTCACCCCTCCACTTT
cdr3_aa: CSPSEVFASSYNSPLHF

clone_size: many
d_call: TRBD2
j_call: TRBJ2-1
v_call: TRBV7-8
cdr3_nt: TGTGCCAGCAGCTTAGGTCTAGCGGGAGTGATAAGGTCCTACAATGAGCAGTTCTTC
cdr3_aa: CASSLGLAGVIRSYNEQFF

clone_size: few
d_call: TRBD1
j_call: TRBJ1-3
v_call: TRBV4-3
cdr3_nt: TGCGCCAGCAGCCAAGAAAGGGACAGAAGAAACACCATATATTTT
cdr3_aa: CASSQERDRRNTIYF

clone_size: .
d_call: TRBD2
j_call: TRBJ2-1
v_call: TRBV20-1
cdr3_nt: TGCAGTGCTATTACGGGACTAGCTAATGAGCAGTTCTTC
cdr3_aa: CSAITGLANEQFF

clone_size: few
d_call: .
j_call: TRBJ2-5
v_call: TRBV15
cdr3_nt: TGTGCCACCAGCAGAGATGGCATCGAGGAGACCCAGTACTTC
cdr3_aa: CATSRDGIEETQYF

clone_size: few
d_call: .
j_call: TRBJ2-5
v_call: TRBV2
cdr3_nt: TGTGCCAGCAGTGAAGAAGCTAGCTGGCAAGAGACCCAGTACTTC
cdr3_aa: CASSEEASWQETQYF

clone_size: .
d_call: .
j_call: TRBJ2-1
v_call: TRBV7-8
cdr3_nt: TGTGCCAGCAGCCAAGCACGACTAGTCTCTGATGAGCAGTTCTTC
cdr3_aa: CASSQARLVSDEQFF

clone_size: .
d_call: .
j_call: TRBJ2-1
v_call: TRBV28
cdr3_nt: TGTGCCAGCAAGAAAGTCCCCTGGGGTAGGAACAATGAGCAGTTCTTC
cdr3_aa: CASKKVPWGRNNEQFF